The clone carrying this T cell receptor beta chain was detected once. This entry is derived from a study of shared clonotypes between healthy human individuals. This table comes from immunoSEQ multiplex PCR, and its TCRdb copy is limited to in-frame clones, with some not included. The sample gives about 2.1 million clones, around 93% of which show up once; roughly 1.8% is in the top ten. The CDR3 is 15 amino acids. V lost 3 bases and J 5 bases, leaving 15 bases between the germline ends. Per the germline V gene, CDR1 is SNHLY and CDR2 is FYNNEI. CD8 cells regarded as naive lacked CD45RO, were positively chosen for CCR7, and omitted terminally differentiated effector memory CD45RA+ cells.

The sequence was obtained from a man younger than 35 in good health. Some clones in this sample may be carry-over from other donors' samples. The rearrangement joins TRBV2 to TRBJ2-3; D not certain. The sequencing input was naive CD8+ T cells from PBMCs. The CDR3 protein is CASSEGRGMGDTQYF. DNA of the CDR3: TGTGCCAGCAGTGAGGGAAGAGGCATGGGAGATACGCAGTATTTT.